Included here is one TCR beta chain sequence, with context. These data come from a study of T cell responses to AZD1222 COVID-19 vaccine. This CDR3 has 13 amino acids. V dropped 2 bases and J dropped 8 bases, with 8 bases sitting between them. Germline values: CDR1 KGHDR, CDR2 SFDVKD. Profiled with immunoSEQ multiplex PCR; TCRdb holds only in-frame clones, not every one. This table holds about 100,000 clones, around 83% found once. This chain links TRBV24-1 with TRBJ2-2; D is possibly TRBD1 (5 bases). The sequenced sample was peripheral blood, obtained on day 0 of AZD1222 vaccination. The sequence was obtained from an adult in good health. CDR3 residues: CATSDSQGGELFF. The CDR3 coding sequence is TGTGCCACCAGTGATTCTCAGGGTGGGGAGCTGTTTTTT.